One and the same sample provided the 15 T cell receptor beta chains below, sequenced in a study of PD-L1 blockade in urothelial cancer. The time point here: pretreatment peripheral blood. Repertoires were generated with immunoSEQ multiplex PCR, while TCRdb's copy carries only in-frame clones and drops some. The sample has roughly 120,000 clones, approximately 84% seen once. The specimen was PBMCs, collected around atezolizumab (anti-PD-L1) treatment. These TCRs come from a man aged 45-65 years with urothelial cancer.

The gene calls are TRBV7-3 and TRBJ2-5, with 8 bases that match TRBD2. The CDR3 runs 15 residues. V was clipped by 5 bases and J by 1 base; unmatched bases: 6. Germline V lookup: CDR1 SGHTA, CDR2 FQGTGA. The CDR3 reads CASSSSGNRQETQYF. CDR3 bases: TGTGCCAGCAGCAGTAGCGGGAACCGCCAAGAGACCCAGTACTTC.

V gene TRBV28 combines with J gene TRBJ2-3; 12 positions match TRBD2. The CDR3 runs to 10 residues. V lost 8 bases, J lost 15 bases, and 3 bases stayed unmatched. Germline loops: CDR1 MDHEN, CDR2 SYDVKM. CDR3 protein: CASGLAGRYF. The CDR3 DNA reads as TGTGCCAGCGGACTAGCGGGACGATATTTT.

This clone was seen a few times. The CDR3 here is CASSQTASYEQYF. CDR3 bases: TGTGCCAGCAGTCAGACAGCCTCCTACGAGCAGTACTTC. This chain joins TRBV6-6 and TRBJ2-7; tentatively, D is TRBD1 (5 bases). V was shortened by 5 bases and J by 0 bases, with 8 bases between the two germline ends. Germline lookup yields CDR1 MNHNY and CDR2 SVGAGI (reference sequence). The CDR3 covers 13 residues.

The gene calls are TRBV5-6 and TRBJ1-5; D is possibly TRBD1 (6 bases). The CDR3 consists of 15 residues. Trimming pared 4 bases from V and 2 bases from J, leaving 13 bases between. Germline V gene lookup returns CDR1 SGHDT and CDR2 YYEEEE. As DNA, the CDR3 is TGTGCCAGCAGCCAGGGGCAGGGGCGCAATCAGCCCCAGCATTTT. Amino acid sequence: CASSQGQGRNQPQHF.

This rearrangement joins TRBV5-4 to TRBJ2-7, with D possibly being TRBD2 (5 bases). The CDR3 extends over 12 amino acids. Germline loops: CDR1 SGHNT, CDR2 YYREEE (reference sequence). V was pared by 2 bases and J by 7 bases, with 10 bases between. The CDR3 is CASSLSPGEQYF. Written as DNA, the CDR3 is TGTGCCAGCAGCTTAAGCCCGGGGGAGCAGTACTTC.

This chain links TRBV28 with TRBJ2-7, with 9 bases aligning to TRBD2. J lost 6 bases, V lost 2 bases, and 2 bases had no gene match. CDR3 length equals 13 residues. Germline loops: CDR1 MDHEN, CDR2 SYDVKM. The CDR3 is CASSLGLASEQYF. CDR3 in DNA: TGTGCCAGCAGTTTAGGACTAGCGAGCGAGCAGTACTTC.

As DNA, the CDR3 is TGTGCCAGCAGCTTAAAGACGGTGGAGGAGACCCAGTACTTC. Translating gives CASSLKTVEETQYF. The J gene is TRBJ2-5, the V gene TRBV7-9; D not resolved. CDR1 and CDR2 from the germline V gene are SEHNR and FQNEAQ (reference sequence). CDR3 size: 14 residues. The ends were cut back, 2 bases at V and 5 bases at J, with 12 bases in the middle.

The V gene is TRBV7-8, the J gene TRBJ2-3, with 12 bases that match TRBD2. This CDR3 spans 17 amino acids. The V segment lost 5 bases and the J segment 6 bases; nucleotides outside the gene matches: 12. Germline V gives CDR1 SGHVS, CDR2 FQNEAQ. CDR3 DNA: TGTGCCAGCAGCCTGCGGACTAGCGGGGCGGGTTCGGATACGCAGTATTTT. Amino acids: CASSLRTSGAGSDTQYF.

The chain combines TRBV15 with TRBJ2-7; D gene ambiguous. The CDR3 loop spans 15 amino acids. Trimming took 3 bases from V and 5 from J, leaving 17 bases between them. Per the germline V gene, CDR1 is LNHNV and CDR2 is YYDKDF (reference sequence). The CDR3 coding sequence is TGTGCCACCAGCAGGCTGGGCCAGAGTAGAGACGAGCAGTACTTC. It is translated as CATSRLGQSRDEQYF.

CDR3 residues: CASSLRSYNEQFF. As DNA, the CDR3 is TGTGCCAGCAGCTTACGCTCCTACAATGAGCAGTTCTTC. V and J are TRBV7-3 and TRBJ2-1; D uncertain. The V gene's germline CDR1 is SGHTA and CDR2 FQGTGA. This CDR3 is 13 amino acids long. V dropped 2 bases and J dropped 0 bases, with 2 bases sitting between them. Together with reference TRBV7-3 and TRBJ2-1, the CDR3 gives the full variable domain: GAGVSQTPSNKVTEKGKYVELRCDPISGHTALYWYRQSLGQGPEFLIYFQGTGAADDSGLPNDRFFAVRPEGSVSTLKIQRTERGDSAVYLCASSLRSYNEQFFGPGTRLTVL.

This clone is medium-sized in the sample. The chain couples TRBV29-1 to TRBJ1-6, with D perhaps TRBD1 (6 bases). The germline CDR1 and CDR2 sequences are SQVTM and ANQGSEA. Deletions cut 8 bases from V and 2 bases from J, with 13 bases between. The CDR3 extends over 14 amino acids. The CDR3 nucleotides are TGCAGCCACGAACAGGGCCCCTATAATTCACCCCTCCACTTT. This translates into CSHEQGPYNSPLHF.

The chain's CDR3 is CASSEQVSGNTIYF. CDR3 sequence (DNA): TGTGCCAGCAGCGAACAGGTATCTGGAAACACCATATATTTT. The V and J genes are TRBV9 and TRBJ1-3, with D tentatively TRBD1 (5 bases). V lost 3 bases to trimming and J lost 1 base, with 8 bases between them. The CDR3 consists of 14 residues. From germline, CDR1 is SGDLS and CDR2 YYNGEE.

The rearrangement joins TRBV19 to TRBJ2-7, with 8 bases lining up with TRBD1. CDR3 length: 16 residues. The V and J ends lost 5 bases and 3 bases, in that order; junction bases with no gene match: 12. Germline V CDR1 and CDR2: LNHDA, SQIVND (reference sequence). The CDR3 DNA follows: TGTGCCAGTAGTGGTTTGGGGACAGGAAAAGACTACGAGCAGTACTTC. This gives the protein CASSGLGTGKDYEQYF.

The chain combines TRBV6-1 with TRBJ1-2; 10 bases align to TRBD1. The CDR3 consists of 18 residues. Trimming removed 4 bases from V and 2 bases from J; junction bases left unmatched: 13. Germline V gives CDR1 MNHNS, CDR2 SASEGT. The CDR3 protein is CASSATRDRGTPNYGYTF. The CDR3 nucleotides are TGTGCCAGCAGTGCTACCCGGGACAGGGGAACCCCAAACTATGGCTACACCTTC.

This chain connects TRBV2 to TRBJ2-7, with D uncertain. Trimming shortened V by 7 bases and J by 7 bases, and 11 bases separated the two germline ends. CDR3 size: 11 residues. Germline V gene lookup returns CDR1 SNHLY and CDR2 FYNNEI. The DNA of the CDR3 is TGTGCCAGCAATAGTAATCGGGAGCAGTACTTC. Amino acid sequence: CASNSNREQYF. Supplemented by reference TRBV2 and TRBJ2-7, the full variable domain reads EPEVTQTPSHQVTQMGQEVILRCVPISNHLYFYWYRQILGQKVEFLVSFYNNEISEKSEIFDDQFSVERPDGSNFTLKIRSTKLEDSAMYFCASNSNREQYFGPGTRLTVT.